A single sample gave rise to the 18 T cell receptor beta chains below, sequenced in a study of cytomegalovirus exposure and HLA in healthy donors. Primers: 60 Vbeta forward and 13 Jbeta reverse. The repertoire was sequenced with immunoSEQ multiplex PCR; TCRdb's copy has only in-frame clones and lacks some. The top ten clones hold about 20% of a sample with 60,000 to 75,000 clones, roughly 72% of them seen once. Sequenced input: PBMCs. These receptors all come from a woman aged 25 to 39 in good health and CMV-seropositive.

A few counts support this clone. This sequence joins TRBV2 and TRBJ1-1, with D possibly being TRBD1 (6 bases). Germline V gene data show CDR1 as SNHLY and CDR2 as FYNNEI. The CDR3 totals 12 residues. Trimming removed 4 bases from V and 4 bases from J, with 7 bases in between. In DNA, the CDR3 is TGTGCCAGCAGTGCGGACAGCACTGAAGCTTTCTTT. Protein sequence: CASSADSTEAFF.

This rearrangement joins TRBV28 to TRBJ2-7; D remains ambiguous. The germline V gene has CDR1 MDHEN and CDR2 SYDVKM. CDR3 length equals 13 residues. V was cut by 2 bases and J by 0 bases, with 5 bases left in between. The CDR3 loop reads CASSLVASYEQYF. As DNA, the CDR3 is TGTGCCAGCAGTTTAGTGGCCTCCTACGAGCAGTACTTC.

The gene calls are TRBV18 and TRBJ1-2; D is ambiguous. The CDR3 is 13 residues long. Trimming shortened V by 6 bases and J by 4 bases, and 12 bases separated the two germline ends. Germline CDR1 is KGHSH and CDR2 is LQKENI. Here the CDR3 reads CASSLKGGYGYTF. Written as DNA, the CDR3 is TGTGCCAGCTCGCTCAAGGGAGGCTATGGCTACACCTTC.

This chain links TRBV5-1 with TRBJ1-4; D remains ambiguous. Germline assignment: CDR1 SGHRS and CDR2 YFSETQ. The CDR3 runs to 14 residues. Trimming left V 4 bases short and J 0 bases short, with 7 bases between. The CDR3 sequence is CASSPGATNEKLFF. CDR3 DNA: TGCGCCAGCAGCCCGGGAGCAACTAATGAAAAACTGTTTTTT.

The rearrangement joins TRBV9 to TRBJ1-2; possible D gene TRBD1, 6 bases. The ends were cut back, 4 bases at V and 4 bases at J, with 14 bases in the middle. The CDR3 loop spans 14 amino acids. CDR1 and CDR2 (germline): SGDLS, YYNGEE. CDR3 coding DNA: TGTGCCAGCAGCCCGGGACAAACTATCTATGGCTACACCTTC. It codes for CASSPGQTIYGYTF.

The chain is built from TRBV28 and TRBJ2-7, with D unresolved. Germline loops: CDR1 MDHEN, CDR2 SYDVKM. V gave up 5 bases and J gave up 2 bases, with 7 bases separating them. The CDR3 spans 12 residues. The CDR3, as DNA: TGTGCCAGCAGTCATGCGCCCTACGAGCAGTACTTC. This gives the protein CASSHAPYEQYF.

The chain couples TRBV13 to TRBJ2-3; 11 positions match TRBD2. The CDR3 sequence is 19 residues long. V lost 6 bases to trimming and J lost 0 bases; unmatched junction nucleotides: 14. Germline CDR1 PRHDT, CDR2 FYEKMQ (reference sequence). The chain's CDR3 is CASSLRRLAGGPSTDTQYF. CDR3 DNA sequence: TGTGCCAGCAGTCTGAGGCGTCTAGCGGGAGGACCTAGCACAGATACGCAGTATTTT.

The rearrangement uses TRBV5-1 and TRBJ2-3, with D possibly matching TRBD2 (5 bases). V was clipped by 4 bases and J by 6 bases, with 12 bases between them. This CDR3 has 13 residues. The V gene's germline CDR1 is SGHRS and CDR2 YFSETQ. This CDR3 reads CASSPRGGDTQYF. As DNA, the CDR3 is TGCGCCAGCAGCCCTCGGGGTGGGGATACGCAGTATTTT.

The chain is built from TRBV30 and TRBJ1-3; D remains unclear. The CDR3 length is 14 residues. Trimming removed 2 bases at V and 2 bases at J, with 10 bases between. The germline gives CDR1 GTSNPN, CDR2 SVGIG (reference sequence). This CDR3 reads CAWSPRVTGNTIYF. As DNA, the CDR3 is TGTGCCTGGAGTCCGAGGGTGACTGGAAACACCATATATTTT.

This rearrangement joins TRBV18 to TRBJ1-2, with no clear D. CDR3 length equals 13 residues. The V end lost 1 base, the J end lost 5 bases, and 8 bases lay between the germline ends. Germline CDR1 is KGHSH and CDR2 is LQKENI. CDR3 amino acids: CASSPREDYGYTF. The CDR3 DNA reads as TGTGCCAGCTCACCACGGGAGGATTATGGCTACACCTTC. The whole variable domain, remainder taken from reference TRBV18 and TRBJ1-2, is NAGVMQNPRHLVRRRGQEARLRCSPMKGHSHVYWYRQLPEEGLKFMVYLQKENIIDESGMPKERFSAEFPKEGPSILRIQQVVRGDSAAYFCASSPREDYGYTFGSGTRLTVV.

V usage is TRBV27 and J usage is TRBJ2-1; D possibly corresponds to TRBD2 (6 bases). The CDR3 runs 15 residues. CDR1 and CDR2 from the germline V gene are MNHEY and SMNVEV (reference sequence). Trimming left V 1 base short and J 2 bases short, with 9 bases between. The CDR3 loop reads CASSLFGSPYNEQFF. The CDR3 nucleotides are TGTGCCAGCAGTTTATTCGGGAGCCCCTACAATGAGCAGTTCTTC.

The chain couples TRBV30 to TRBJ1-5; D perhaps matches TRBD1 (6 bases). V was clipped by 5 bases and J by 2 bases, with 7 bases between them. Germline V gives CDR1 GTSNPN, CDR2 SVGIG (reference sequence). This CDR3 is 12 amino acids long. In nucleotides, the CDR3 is TGTGCCTGGCGACAGGGCAATCAGCCCCAGCATTTT. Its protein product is CAWRQGNQPQHF.

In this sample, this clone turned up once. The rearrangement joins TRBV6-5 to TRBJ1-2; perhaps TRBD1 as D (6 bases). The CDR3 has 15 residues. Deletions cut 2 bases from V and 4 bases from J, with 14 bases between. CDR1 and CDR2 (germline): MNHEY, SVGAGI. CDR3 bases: TGTGCCAGCAGTTACCATTCGGACAGCCGCTATGGCTACACCTTC. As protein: CASSYHSDSRYGYTF.

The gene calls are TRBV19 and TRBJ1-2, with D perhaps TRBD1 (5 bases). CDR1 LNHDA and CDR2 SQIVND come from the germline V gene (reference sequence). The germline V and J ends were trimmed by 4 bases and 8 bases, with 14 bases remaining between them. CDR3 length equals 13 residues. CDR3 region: CASSTGTPGGYTF. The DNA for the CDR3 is TGTGCCAGTAGTACCGGGACTCCCGGGGGCTACACCTTC.

The DNA for the CDR3 is TGTGCCAGCAGTGCCCGGGTCCTTGGGACTGAAGCTTTCTTT. Protein product: CASSARVLGTEAFF. This chain links TRBV27 with TRBJ1-1; D gene ambiguous. This CDR3 is 14 amino acids long. From germline, CDR1 is MNHEY and CDR2 SMNVEV (reference sequence). V shed 5 bases and J shed 5 bases, with 15 bases lying between them.

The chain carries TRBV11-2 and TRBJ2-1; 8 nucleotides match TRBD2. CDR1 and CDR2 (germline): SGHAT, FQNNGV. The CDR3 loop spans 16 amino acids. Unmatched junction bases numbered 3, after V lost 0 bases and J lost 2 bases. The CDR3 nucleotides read TGTGCCAGCAGCTTAGAAGGACTAGCCCCCTACAATGAGCAGTTCTTC. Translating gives CASSLEGLAPYNEQFF.

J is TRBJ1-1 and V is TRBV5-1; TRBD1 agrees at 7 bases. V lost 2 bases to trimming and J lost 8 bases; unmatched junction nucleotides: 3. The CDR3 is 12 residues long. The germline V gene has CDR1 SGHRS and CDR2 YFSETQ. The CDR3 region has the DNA TGCGCCAGCAGCTTCTGGACAGGAGAAGCTTTCTTT. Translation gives CASSFWTGEAFF.

The CDR3 here is CASSSGRGLSYEQYF. The DNA for the CDR3 is TGTGCCAGCAGCTCCGGCAGGGGGCTCTCCTACGAGCAGTACTTC. The rearrangement uses TRBV7-9 and TRBJ2-7, with 8 bases matching TRBD1. The CDR3 sequence is 15 residues long. Germline V gene sequence: CDR1 SEHNR, CDR2 FQNEAQ (reference sequence). V was pared by 4 bases and J by 0 bases, with 5 bases of the junction left unmatched.